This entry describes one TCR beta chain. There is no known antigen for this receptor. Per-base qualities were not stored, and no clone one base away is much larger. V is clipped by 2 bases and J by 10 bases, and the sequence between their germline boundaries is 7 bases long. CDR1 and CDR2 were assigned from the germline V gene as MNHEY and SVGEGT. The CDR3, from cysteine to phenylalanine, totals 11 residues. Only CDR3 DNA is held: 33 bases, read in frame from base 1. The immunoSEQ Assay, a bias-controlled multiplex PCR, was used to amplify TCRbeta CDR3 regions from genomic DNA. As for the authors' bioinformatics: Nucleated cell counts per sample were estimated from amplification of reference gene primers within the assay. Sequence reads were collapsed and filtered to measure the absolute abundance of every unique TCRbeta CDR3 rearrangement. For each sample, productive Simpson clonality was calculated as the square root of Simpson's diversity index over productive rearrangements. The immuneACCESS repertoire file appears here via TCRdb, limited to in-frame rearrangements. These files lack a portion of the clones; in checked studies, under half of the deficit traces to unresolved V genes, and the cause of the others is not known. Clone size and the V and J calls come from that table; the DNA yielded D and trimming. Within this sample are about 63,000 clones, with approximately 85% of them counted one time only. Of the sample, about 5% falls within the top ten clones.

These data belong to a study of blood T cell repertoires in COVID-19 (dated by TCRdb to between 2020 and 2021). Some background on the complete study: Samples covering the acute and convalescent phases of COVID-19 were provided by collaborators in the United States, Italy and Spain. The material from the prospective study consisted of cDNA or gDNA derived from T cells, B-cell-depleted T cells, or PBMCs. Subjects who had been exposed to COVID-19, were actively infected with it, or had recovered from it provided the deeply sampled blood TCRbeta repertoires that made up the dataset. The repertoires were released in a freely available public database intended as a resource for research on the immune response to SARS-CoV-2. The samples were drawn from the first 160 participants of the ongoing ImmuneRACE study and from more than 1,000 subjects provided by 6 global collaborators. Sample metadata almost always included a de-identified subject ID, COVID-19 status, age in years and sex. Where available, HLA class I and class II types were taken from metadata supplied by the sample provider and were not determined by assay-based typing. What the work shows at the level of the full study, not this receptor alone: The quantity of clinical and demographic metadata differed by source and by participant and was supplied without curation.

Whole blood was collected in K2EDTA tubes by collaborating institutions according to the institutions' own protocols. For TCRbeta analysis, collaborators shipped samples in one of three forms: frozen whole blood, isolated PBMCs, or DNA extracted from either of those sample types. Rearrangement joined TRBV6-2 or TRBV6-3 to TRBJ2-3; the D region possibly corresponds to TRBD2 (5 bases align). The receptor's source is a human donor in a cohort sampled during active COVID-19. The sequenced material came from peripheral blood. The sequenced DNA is TGTGCCAGCAGTTACGCGGGCCCGCAGTATTTT. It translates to CASSYAGPQYF.